The 11 T cell receptor beta chains listed next were all sequenced from one sample in a study of blood T cells in healthy people across ages. With a J-beta primer mix and a sample-barcoded 5' primer, a second PCR ran roughly 6 to 12 cycles. TCRdb independently ran MiXCR on the 5' RACE reads; one entry per CDR3 protein. This table holds over 1,300,000 distinct CDR3 sequences, approximately 59% found once. The sequenced sample consisted of blood. The receptors derive from a young man in good health.

The chain is built from TRBV6-1 and TRBJ2-7, with 10 bases fitting TRBD1. Germline CDR1 and CDR2: MNHNS and SASEGT. With 6 bases clipped from V and 6 bases from J, the junction kept 8 bases outside the gene matches. The CDR3 has 14 residues. CDR3 nucleotide sequence: TGTGCCAGCAGAACGGGACAGGGGTCTTTCGAGCAGTACTTC. This gives the protein CASRTGQGSFEQYF.

This rearrangement joins TRBV11-2 to TRBJ2-7, with D tentatively TRBD2 (5 bases). CDR1 SGHAT and CDR2 FQNNGV come from the germline V gene. CDR3 size: 15 residues. V lost 1 base to trimming and J lost 3 bases, with 13 bases between them. The CDR3 reads CASSLGLTGYYEQYF. The CDR3 DNA reads TGTGCCAGCAGCTTAGGGTTGACGGGGTACTACGAGCAGTACTTC.

This clonotype showed up just a few times. The rearrangement links TRBV7-2 to TRBJ2-7; 8 nucleotides match TRBD2. The length of the CDR3 is 15 residues. With V trimmed by 7 bases and J by 5 bases, 13 bases remained unmatched. Germline assignment: CDR1 SGHTA and CDR2 FQGNSA. The DNA of the CDR3 is TGTGCCAGCAACAAAAATGGGGGGCGGGAGGACGAGCAGTACTTC. Residues: CASNKNGGREDEQYF.

The rearrangement links TRBV3-1 to TRBJ2-1; 11 bases fit TRBD2. J gave up 15 bases and V 4 bases, and 11 bases lay outside the gene matches. The germline CDR1 and CDR2 sequences are LGHDT and YNNKEL (reference sequence). This CDR3 is 14 amino acids long. CDR3 amino acids: CASSPTSGTGFWFF. The CDR3, as DNA: TGTGCCAGCAGCCCGACTAGCGGGACCGGGTTTTGGTTCTTC.

This rearrangement joins TRBV12-3 or TRBV12-4 to TRBJ2-7; D is uncertain. Trimming took off 3 bases at V and 3 bases at J, with 15 bases between the two ends. The CDR3 sequence is 15 residues long. The chain's CDR3 is CASSLYGPIHYEQYF. CDR3 coding DNA: TGTGCCAGCAGTTTGTACGGGCCGATACACTACGAGCAGTACTTC.

The chain recombines TRBV6-1 with TRBJ2-2, with a tentative D call TRBD2 (6 bases). V lost 8 bases and J lost 3, with 19 bases in between. The CDR3 contains 16 residues. Germline V lookup: CDR1 MNHNS, CDR2 SASEGT. The DNA of the CDR3 is TGTGCCAGCCCCGGGGAGGAGGGGCGCTACACCGGGGAGCTGTTTTTT. Its translation is CASPGEEGRYTGELFF.

Points on this clonotype: Given a much more abundant clone one base away, this may be a read error. The chain joins TRBV4-2 to TRBJ2-2; D ambiguous. The ends were cut back, 4 bases at V and 3 bases at J, with 9 bases in the middle. Germline CDR1 is LGHNA and CDR2 is YNFKEQ. The CDR3 totals 14 residues. The CDR3 region is CASSRAEDTGELFF. In DNA, the CDR3 is TGTGCCAGCAGCCGGGCGGAAGACACCGGGGAGCTGTTTTTT.

This clonotype was found a few times. The chain combines TRBV7-2 with TRBJ2-7; D may be TRBD2 (6 bases). This CDR3 has 15 residues. Germline lookup yields CDR1 SGHTA and CDR2 FQGNSA. Trimming removed 3 bases at V and 0 bases at J, with 12 bases between. The CDR3 region is CASSFRGGPSYEQYF. The CDR3 region has the DNA TGTGCCAGCAGCTTCCGGGGAGGACCCTCCTACGAGCAGTACTTC.

This chain connects TRBV20-1 to TRBJ2-5; 10 bases map to TRBD2. In germline, CDR1 is DFQATT, CDR2 SNEGSKA (reference sequence). The CDR3 is made up of 16 amino acids. Trimming removed 0 bases from V and 5 bases from J; junction bases left unmatched: 9. The CDR3: CSARDHSGRAPETQYF. DNA of the CDR3: TGCAGTGCTAGAGATCACAGCGGGAGGGCCCCTGAGACCCAGTACTTC.

This chain joins TRBV15 and TRBJ1-5; TRBD1 is a possible D gene (5 bases). CDR1 and CDR2 from the germline V gene are LNHNV and YYDKDF (reference sequence). This CDR3 is 12 amino acids long. V was shortened by 5 bases and J by 6 bases, with 8 bases between the two germline ends. For the CDR3, the DNA is TGTGCCACCAGCCAGGGTAGTCAGCCCCAGCATTTT. Residues: CATSQGSQPQHF.

The V call is TRBV2, the J call TRBJ2-1; D is unclear. Germline V gene lookup returns CDR1 SNHLY and CDR2 FYNNEI. The CDR3 has 15 amino acids. V lost 7 bases and J 0 bases, leaving 13 bases between the germline ends. CDR3 protein: CASMSHRSSYNEQFF. CDR3 bases: TGTGCCAGCATGAGTCACCGGAGCTCCTACAATGAGCAGTTCTTC.